Following are 10 T cell receptor beta chains from one sample sequenced in a study of shared clonotypes between healthy human individuals. Naivety among CD8 cells was defined by CD45RO negativity and positive CCR7 selection, thereby excluding terminally differentiated effector memory CD45RA+ cells. TCRdb's copy holds only in-frame clones and misses some; the assay was immunoSEQ multiplex PCR. This sample carries around 2,000,000 clones, approximately 94% of them seen once, and the ten largest clones take 1.5% to 2%. Source material: naive CD8+ T cells from PBMCs. These receptors were obtained from a man younger than 30 in good health. Some clones in this sample may be carry-over from other donors' samples.

The gene calls are TRBV12-5 and TRBJ2-7, with 10 bases identical to TRBD1. The CDR3 covers 13 residues. Germline CDR1 reads LGHNT; CDR2 reads FRNRAP. Trimming cost V 6 bases and J 7 bases; bases outside gene matches: 6. The CDR3 spells CASGVTGGKEQYF. CDR3 bases: TGTGCTAGTGGCGTGACAGGGGGCAAGGAGCAGTACTTC.

J is TRBJ2-6 and V is TRBV5-1; D is unresolved. This CDR3 has 16 amino acids. CDR1 SGHRS and CDR2 YFSETQ come from the germline V gene. Trimming took off 1 base at V and 1 base at J, with 9 bases between the two ends. The CDR3 DNA reads as TGCGCCAGCAGCTTGTGGAGCCCTTCTGGGGCCAACGTCCTGACTTTC. It yields the protein CASSLWSPSGANVLTF.

V is TRBV7-9 and J is TRBJ1-1, with no clear D. Germline CDR1 SEHNR, CDR2 FQNEAQ (reference sequence). CDR3 length equals 13 residues. Trimming cost V 1 base and J 1 base, with 4 bases left between them. The CDR3 sequence is CASSLDPNTEAFF. The CDR3 DNA is TGTGCCAGCAGCTTAGACCCGAACACTGAAGCTTTCTTT.

The chain couples TRBV19 to TRBJ1-4; D is ambiguous. This CDR3 is 17 amino acids long. Per germline, CDR1 LNHDA and CDR2 SQIVND (reference sequence). V was pared by 5 bases and J by 0 bases, with 16 bases between. In DNA form, the CDR3 reads TGTGCCAGTAGTCCATACAACAGAACTCCAACTAATGAAAAACTGTTTTTT. As protein: CASSPYNRTPTNEKLFF.

V usage is TRBV14 and J usage is TRBJ2-7; D possibly corresponds to TRBD1 (6 bases). Per germline, CDR1 SGHDN and CDR2 FVKESK. The CDR3 is made up of 15 amino acids. Trimming removed 0 bases at V and 7 bases at J, with 16 bases between. Here the CDR3 DNA reads TGTGCCAGCAGCCAAGAAGACAGGTCCATGGTAGAGCAGTACTTC. Protein sequence: CASSQEDRSMVEQYF.

The genes are TRBV7-9 and TRBJ2-1, with D possibly being TRBD2 (5 bases). The CDR3 contains 16 residues. The germline V and J ends were trimmed by 3 bases and 7 bases, with 19 bases remaining between them. The germline V gene encodes CDR1 SEHNR and CDR2 FQNEAQ (reference sequence). Written as DNA, the CDR3 is TGTGCCAGCAGCTTTAGTCAATTGGGAGTCCGGAATGAGCAGTTCTTC. It codes for CASSFSQLGVRNEQFF.

About this clone: Other nucleotide sequences from this sample produce the same CDR3. The V call is TRBV9, the J call TRBJ2-7, with TRBD1 identical over 10 bases. V dropped 1 base and J dropped 7; count of bases not matched to a gene: 5. CDR3 length: 14 amino acids. Germline V gene data show CDR1 as SGDLS and CDR2 as YYNGEE. The CDR3 here is CASSVRDRGSEQYF. For the CDR3, the DNA is TGTGCCAGCAGCGTACGGGACAGGGGTAGTGAGCAGTACTTC.

There are a few counts of this clone. The rearrangement links TRBV19 to TRBJ1-1; a possible D gene is TRBD1 (6 bases). Trimming cost V 6 bases and J 5 bases, with 13 bases left between them. Germline V lookup: CDR1 LNHDA, CDR2 SQIVND (reference sequence). The CDR3 sequence is 13 residues long. CDR3 nucleotide sequence: TGTGCCAGTAGCTCTTTAGGGGGAACTGAAGCTTTCTTT. This gives the protein CASSSLGGTEAFF.

The rearrangement links TRBV5-3 to TRBJ1-5; TRBD1 agrees at 7 bases. TRBV5-3 is identified as an open reading frame with a role that is uncertain. The ends lost 4 bases at V and 0 bases at J; junction bases unmatched: 4. This CDR3 contains 15 residues. CDR3 in amino acids: CARSGGQHSNQPQHF. DNA for the CDR3: TGTGCCAGAAGCGGGGGACAGCATAGCAATCAGCCCCAGCATTTT.

V gene TRBV28 combines with J gene TRBJ2-5; D is undetermined. The CDR3 sequence is 12 residues long. V dropped 6 bases and J dropped 5 bases, with 10 bases sitting between them. From germline, CDR1 is MDHEN and CDR2 SYDVKM. The CDR3 region is CASSRTMETQYF. For the CDR3, the DNA is TGTGCCAGCAGCCGGACGATGGAGACCCAGTACTTC.